This is a list of T cell receptor beta chains from one sample in a study of CD8 T cells in ankylosing spondylitis. One entry per CDR3 protein, called by TCRdb with MiXCR from the 5' RACE reads. The table records 180,000 or so distinct CDR3 sequences, around a tenth of them present only once. Material for sequencing was blood, either unsorted or a sorted T cell fraction (not recorded which). These receptor sequences come from a male donor with ankylosing spondylitis or in good health (not recorded which). Both conserved end residues are part of each CDR3.

j_call v_call cdr3_aa
TRBJ2-7 TRBV5-1 CASSMDRGRFEQYF
TRBJ2-3 TRBV20-1 CSARDLGGTEDTQYF
TRBJ2-2 TRBV12-3/TRBV12-4 CASSLAGGVTGELFF
TRBJ2-1 TRBV20-1 CSARDPEVVVYNEQFF
NA TRBV27 CASSSRRQAGETQFF
TRBJ1-2 TRBV7-2 CASSLQGSNYGYTF
TRBJ2-1 TRBV10-3 CAISESRTYNEQFF
TRBJ2-7 TRBV5-1 CASSLGQGANEQYF
TRBJ2-7 TRBV6-5 CASSYGTSGYYEQYF
TRBJ1-2 TRBV7-2 CASSFRDSYYGYTF
TRBJ2-7 TRBV24-1 CATSRGASSYEQYF
TRBJ2-5 TRBV12-5 CASGPPTGVETQYF
TRBJ2-2 TRBV12-3/TRBV12-4 CASKLREGTGELFF
TRBJ2-2 TRBV27 CASFKSAGLNTGELFF
TRBJ1-2 TRBV5-1 CASSLGVIGGGEDGYTF
TRBJ2-2 TRBV21-1 CVSKGSGELFF
TRBJ1-1 TRBV11-2 CASSLQEGTEAFF
TRBJ1-3 TRBV5-1 CASSSFQSSGNTIYF